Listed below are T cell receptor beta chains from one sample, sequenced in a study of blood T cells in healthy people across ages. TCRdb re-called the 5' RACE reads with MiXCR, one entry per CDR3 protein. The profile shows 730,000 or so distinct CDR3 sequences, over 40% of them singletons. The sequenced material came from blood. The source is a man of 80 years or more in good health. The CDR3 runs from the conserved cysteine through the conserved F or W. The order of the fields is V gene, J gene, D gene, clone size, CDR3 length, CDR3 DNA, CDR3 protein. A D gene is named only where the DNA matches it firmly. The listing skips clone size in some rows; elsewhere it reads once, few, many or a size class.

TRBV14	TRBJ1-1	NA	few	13	TGTGCCAGCAGCCCCCATTGGAACACTGAAGCTTTCTTT	CASSPHWNTEAFF
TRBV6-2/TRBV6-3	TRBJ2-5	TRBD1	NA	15	TGTGCCAGCAGCCCCCCCGGACAGGTCCAAGAGACCCAGTACTTC	CASSPPGQVQETQYF
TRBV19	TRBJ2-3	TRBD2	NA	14	TGTGCCAGTAGTGACCTAGCGGGATCAGATACGCAGTATTTT	CASSDLAGSDTQYF
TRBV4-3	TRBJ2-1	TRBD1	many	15	TGCGCCAGCAGCCTCGGGACAGTGAACTACAATGAGCAGTTCTTC	CASSLGTVNYNEQFF
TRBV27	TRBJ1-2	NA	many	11	TGTGCCAGCAGGGACAGATATGGCTACACCTTC	CASRDRYGYTF
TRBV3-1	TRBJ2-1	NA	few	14	TGTGCCAGCAGCTTGACGGGAATTTACAATGAGCAGTTCTTC	CASSLTGIYNEQFF
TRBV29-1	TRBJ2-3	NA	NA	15	TGCAGCGTTGTCCGGAATGGGGGCGGCGCAGATACGCAGTATTTT	CSVVRNGGGADTQYF
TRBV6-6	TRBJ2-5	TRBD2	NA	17	TGTGCCAGCAGAGGCGCCCTAGCGGGAGGCCTTCAAGAGACCCAGTACTTC	CASRGALAGGLQETQYF
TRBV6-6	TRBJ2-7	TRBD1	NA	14	TGTGCCAGCAGTTACCGAGACAGGGTTAACGAGCAGTACTTC	CASSYRDRVNEQYF
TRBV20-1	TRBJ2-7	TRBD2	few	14	TGCAGTGCTAAACCTAGCGGGGAAGCCAATGAGCAGTACTTC	CSAKPSGEANEQYF
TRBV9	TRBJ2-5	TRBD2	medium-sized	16	TGTGCCAGCAGCCCTCAAGCGGGGGGGTTACAAGAGACCCAGTACTTC	CASSPQAGGLQETQYF
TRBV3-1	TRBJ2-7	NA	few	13	TGTGCCAGCAGCCAAGAAGGGGACTACGAGCAGTACTTC	CASSQEGDYEQYF
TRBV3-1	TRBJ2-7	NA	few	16	TGTGCCAGCAGCCAGATGACAGGGAGGTTCTTCTACGAGCAGTACTTC	CASSQMTGRFFYEQYF
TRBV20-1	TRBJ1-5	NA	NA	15	TGCAGTGCTAGAACAGGGAATCCGAGCAATCAGCCCCAGCATTTT	CSARTGNPSNQPQHF
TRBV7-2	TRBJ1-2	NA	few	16	TGTGCCAGCAGCTTAGACAGGGCTCCCCCCGTGGATGGCTACACCTTC	CASSLDRAPPVDGYTF